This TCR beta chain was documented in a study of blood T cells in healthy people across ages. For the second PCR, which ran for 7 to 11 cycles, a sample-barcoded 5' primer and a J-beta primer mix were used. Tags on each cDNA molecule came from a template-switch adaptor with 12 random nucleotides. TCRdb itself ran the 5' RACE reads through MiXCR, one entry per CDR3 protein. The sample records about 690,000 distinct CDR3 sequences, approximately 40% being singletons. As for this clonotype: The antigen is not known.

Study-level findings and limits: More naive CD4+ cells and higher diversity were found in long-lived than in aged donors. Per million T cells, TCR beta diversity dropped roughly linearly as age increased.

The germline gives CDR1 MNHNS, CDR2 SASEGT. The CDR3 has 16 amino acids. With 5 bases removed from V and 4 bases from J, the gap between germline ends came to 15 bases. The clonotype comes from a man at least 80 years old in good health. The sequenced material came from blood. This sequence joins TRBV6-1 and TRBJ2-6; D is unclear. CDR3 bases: TGTGCCAGCAGTACCAATTTAAAGTCCGGGGCCAACGTCCTGACTTTC. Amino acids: CASSTNLKSGANVLTF.